The 23 T cell receptor beta chains presented below share a single source sample, sequenced in a study of chemoradiotherapy in HPV16-positive cancers. Here immunoSEQ multiplex PCR was the method, and the copy in TCRdb shows in-frame clones only, minus some. The repertoire holds 7,500 to 9,500 clones, over 65% seen once, with around 20% in the top ten. Collection took place from a patient who underwent chemoradiotherapy. Every receptor here comes from a human donor with HPV-associated anogenital cancer.

This clone occurred once. V is TRBV10-3 and J is TRBJ1-1, with D perhaps TRBD1 (5 bases). Germline values: CDR1 ENHRY, CDR2 SYGVKD. This CDR3 contains 14 residues. Trimming left V 0 bases short and J 5 bases short, with 10 bases between. CDR3 bases: TGTGCCATCAGTGAGTCCGGGGCTGAGACTGAAGCTTTCTTT. It encodes CAISESGAETEAFF.

J is TRBJ1-2 and V is TRBV28, with D perhaps TRBD1 (5 bases). The CDR3 extends over 16 amino acids. Germline V gives CDR1 MDHEN, CDR2 SYDVKM. Trimming pared 1 base from V and 4 bases from J, leaving 16 bases between. CDR3 DNA: TGTGCCAGCAGTTTATCGCTGGGGCAGCCCCTCTATGGCTACACCTTC. It specifies CASSLSLGQPLYGYTF.

The J gene is TRBJ2-4, the V gene TRBV2; tentatively, D is TRBD1 or TRBD2 (5 bases each). The CDR3 is made up of 17 amino acids. Germline values: CDR1 SNHLY, CDR2 FYNNEI. V lost 8 bases and J 0 bases, leaving 20 bases between the germline ends. CDR3 amino acids: CASSGTRKILAKNIQYF. The CDR3 nucleotides read TGTGCCAGCTCAGGGACGAGAAAGATCCTAGCCAAAAACATTCAGTACTTC.

This clone was observed once. The chain uses TRBV14 and TRBJ1-3; 9 bases line up with TRBD1. CDR1 is SGHDN and CDR2 is FVKESK in the germline V gene. V trimming: 10 bases; J trimming: 4 bases; junction bases outside the gene matches: 11. The CDR3 length is 15 residues. CDR3 in DNA: TGTGCCAACCTGAACAGGGGGCTGGGGGGAAACACCATATATTTT. Translating gives CANLNRGLGGNTIYF.

This clone came up once. The rearrangement links TRBV28 to TRBJ1-3; a possible D gene is TRBD1 (5 bases). The germline V and J ends were trimmed by 3 bases and 0 bases, with 12 bases remaining between them. This CDR3 is built from 16 residues. Germline CDR1 is MDHEN and CDR2 is SYDVKM. The CDR3 loop reads CASSFPGTLSGNTIYF. CDR3 DNA sequence: TGTGCCAGCAGTTTCCCCGGGACCCTCTCTGGAAACACCATATATTTT.

This clone was detected only a few times. The V and J genes are TRBV5-1 and TRBJ2-1; D ambiguous. The CDR3 runs to 14 residues. Trimming took off 0 bases at V and 6 bases at J, with 10 bases between the two ends. Germline CDR1 is SGHRS and CDR2 is YFSETQ. The CDR3 nucleotides read TGCGCCAGCAGCTTGGAAAGCCTTCGCAATGAGCAGTTCTTC. This codes for CASSLESLRNEQFF.

The J gene is TRBJ1-5, the V gene TRBV19; D is possibly TRBD1 (6 bases). The CDR3 consists of 16 residues. Trimming pared 7 bases from V and 6 bases from J, leaving 22 bases between. Germline loops: CDR1 LNHDA, CDR2 SQIVND (reference sequence). The CDR3: CASTDISTDRFQPQHF. The CDR3 DNA reads as TGTGCCAGTACCGATATTTCGACTGACAGGTTTCAGCCCCAGCATTTT.

This clone has just a few counts. The V and J genes are TRBV5-1 and TRBJ2-1; 9 nucleotides agree with TRBD1. The CDR3 spans 14 residues. After removal of 4 bases from V and 8 bases from J, the junction contained 7 bases not matched to a gene. Germline V gene data show CDR1 as SGHRS and CDR2 as YFSETQ. CDR3 in DNA: TGCGCCAGCAGCGAGCGGGACAGGGTTCATGAGCAGTTCTTC. Translation gives CASSERDRVHEQFF. Combining the CDR3 with reference TRBV5-1 and TRBJ2-1 gives the whole variable domain KAGVTQTPRYLIKTRGQQVTLSCSPISGHRSVSWYQQTPGQGLQFLFEYFSETQRNKGNFPGRFSGRQFSNSRSEMNVSTLELGDSALYLCASSERDRVHEQFFGPGTRLTVL.

The chain recombines TRBV28 with TRBJ2-7; TRBD2 matches at 13 bases. Trimming took 5 bases from V and 4 from J; bases not matched to a gene: 5. Looked up from germline, CDR1 is MDHEN and CDR2 is SYDVKM. The CDR3 sequence is 15 residues long. The CDR3 sequence is CASSKGTSGVYEQYF. Here the CDR3 DNA reads TGTGCCAGCAGTAAAGGGACTAGCGGGGTATACGAGCAGTACTTC.

The chain carries TRBV7-9 and TRBJ2-7; 7 bases line up with TRBD2. V was pared by 2 bases and J by 2 bases, with 12 bases of the junction left unmatched. The CDR3 has 17 residues. Germline loops: CDR1 SEHNR, CDR2 FQNEAQ (reference sequence). The CDR3 DNA follows: TGTGCCAGCAGCTTATCACGCGGTGGCGGGGGTACCTACGAGCAGTACTTC. The encoded protein is CASSLSRGGGGTYEQYF.

The gene calls are TRBV7-2 and TRBJ2-2; TRBD2 agrees at 7 bases. This CDR3 is 16 amino acids long. The V gene's germline CDR1 is SGHTA and CDR2 FQGNSA. V lost 5 bases to trimming and J lost 1 base; unmatched junction nucleotides: 7. The CDR3 here is CASSSRTGGNTGELFF. CDR3 bases: TGTGCCAGCAGCAGTAGGACGGGGGGGAACACCGGGGAGCTGTTTTTT.

V usage is TRBV4-3 and J usage is TRBJ1-3; TRBD1 is a possible D gene (6 bases). Trimming removed 0 bases from V and 1 base from J, with 10 bases in between. The CDR3 is made up of 16 amino acids. From germline, CDR1 is LGHNA and CDR2 YSLEER. This CDR3 reads CASSQDGGSSGNTIYF. In nucleotides, the CDR3 is TGCGCCAGCAGCCAAGACGGGGGCTCATCTGGAAACACCATATATTTT.

This rearrangement joins TRBV27 to TRBJ1-6; TRBD1 agrees at 9 bases. Germline assignment: CDR1 MNHEY and CDR2 SMNVEV (reference sequence). V lost 7 bases to trimming and J lost 10 bases; unmatched junction nucleotides: 5. The CDR3 has 13 residues. The CDR3 region is CASTDRGRSPLHF. CDR3 nucleotide sequence: TGTGCCAGCACGGACAGGGGAAGGTCACCCCTCCACTTT.

This chain connects TRBV9 to TRBJ1-4; the D gene is possibly TRBD1 (5 bases). V gave up 3 bases and J gave up 4 bases, with 19 bases separating them. CDR1 and CDR2 (germline): SGDLS, YYNGEE. This CDR3 is 17 amino acids long. The CDR3 bases are TGTGCCAGCAGCGGTGGGGGTTTTTCAAAATTTAATGAAAAACTGTTTTTT. It yields the protein CASSGGGFSKFNEKLFF. Full variable domain (missing parts from reference TRBV9 and TRBJ1-4): DSGVTQTPKHLITATGQRVTLRCSPRSGDLSVYWYQQSLDQGLQFLIQYYNGEERAKGNILERFSAQQFPDLHSELNLSSLELGDSALYFCASSGGGFSKFNEKLFFGSGTQLSVL.

The chain links TRBV27 to TRBJ2-2; TRBD2 aligns across 9 bases. This CDR3 is 16 amino acids long. V was pared by 6 bases and J by 4 bases, with 9 bases of the junction left unmatched. CDR1 and CDR2 (germline): MNHEY, SMNVEV (reference sequence). In nucleotides, the CDR3 is TGTGCCAGCAGCCTTGGGGCGGGGGGGCTCACCGGGGAGCTGTTTTTT. Its translation: CASSLGAGGLTGELFF.

This chain uses TRBV4-3 with TRBJ1-2; the match to TRBD1 covers 9 bases. This CDR3 spans 14 amino acids. After removal of 3 bases from V and 1 base from J, the junction contained 0 bases not matched to a gene. Germline lookup yields CDR1 LGHNA and CDR2 YSLEER. In nucleotides, the CDR3 is TGCGCCAGCAGCCAGGACAGGGGTAACTATGGCTACACCTTC. Protein sequence: CASSQDRGNYGYTF.

V gene TRBV14 combines with J gene TRBJ2-7; perhaps TRBD2 as D (5 bases). The CDR3 is made up of 13 amino acids. The germline V and J ends were trimmed by 2 bases and 5 bases, with 10 bases remaining between them. Germline CDR1 reads SGHDN; CDR2 reads FVKESK. In nucleotides, the CDR3 is TGTGCCAGCAGCCAATCGGGGTCCAACGAGCAGTACTTC. Protein sequence: CASSQSGSNEQYF.

This rearrangement joins TRBV5-1 to TRBJ1-1, with D possibly TRBD1 on 5 matching bases. This CDR3 spans 14 amino acids. The germline V gene encodes CDR1 SGHRS and CDR2 YFSETQ. With 2 bases removed from V and 2 bases from J, the gap between germline ends came to 10 bases. CDR3 sequence: CASSLETVNTEAFF. The CDR3 nucleotides read TGCGCCAGCAGCTTAGAGACAGTAAACACTGAAGCTTTCTTT.

This clone is deemed medium-sized. The chain has TRBV2 and TRBJ2-5; no reliable D call. Trimming removed 7 bases from V and 1 base from J, with 19 bases in between. There are 16 residues in the CDR3. Looked up from germline, CDR1 is SNHLY and CDR2 is FYNNEI. The DNA for the CDR3 is TGTGCCAGCATTAGGGTCCGGGCCGTTTCCCAAGAGACCCAGTACTTC. Its protein is CASIRVRAVSQETQYF.

In its sample, this clone ranks as large (0.1 to 1%). The chain carries TRBV4-3 and TRBJ1-6; no reliable D call. The CDR3 contains 14 residues. Germline V gives CDR1 LGHNA, CDR2 YSLEER. Trimming pared 3 bases from V and 7 bases from J, leaving 10 bases between. CDR3 DNA sequence: TGCGCCAGCAGCCACAGGTTTTTGAATTCACCCCTCCACTTT. Protein sequence: CASSHRFLNSPLHF.

The chain carries TRBV28 and TRBJ2-3, with D possibly being TRBD2 (5 bases). The length of the CDR3 is 15 residues. Germline loops: CDR1 MDHEN, CDR2 SYDVKM. V lost 1 base and J 2 bases, leaving 10 bases between the germline ends. CDR3 DNA: TGTGCCAGCAGTTTATCGGGGATGTTCACAGATACGCAGTATTTT. As protein: CASSLSGMFTDTQYF.

The rearrangement joins TRBV7-2 to TRBJ1-3; 9 nucleotides line up with TRBD1. There are 19 residues in the CDR3. Germline CDR1 and CDR2: SGHTA and FQGNSA. With V trimmed by 5 bases and J by 2 bases, 16 bases remained unmatched. The CDR3 DNA sequence: TGTGCCAGCAGCCCTATCTTGCCGGGACAGGGAATAGCTGGAAACACCATATATTTT. Translating it yields CASSPILPGQGIAGNTIYF.

The chain joins TRBV5-1 to TRBJ1-4, with TRBD1 matching 7 bases. Germline assignment: CDR1 SGHRS and CDR2 YFSETQ. This CDR3 comprises 16 residues. V was pared by 4 bases and J by 6 bases, with 12 bases of the junction left unmatched. The CDR3 DNA follows: TGCGCCAGCAGCGGCGGACAGGTCCCGGGATATGAAAAACTGTTTTTT. This codes for CASSGGQVPGYEKLFF.